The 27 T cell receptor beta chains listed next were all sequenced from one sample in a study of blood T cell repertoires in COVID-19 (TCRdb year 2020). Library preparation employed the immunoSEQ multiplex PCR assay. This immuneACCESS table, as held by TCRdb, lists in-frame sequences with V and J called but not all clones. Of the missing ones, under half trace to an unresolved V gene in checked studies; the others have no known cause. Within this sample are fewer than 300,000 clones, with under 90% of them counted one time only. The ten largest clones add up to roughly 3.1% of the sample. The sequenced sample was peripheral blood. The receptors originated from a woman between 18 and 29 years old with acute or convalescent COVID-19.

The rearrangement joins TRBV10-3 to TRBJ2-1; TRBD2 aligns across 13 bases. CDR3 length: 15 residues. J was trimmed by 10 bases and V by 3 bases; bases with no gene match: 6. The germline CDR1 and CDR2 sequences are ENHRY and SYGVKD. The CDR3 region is CAISDDGTSGTEQFF. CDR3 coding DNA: TGTGCCATCAGTGATGACGGGACTAGCGGGACCGAGCAGTTCTTC.

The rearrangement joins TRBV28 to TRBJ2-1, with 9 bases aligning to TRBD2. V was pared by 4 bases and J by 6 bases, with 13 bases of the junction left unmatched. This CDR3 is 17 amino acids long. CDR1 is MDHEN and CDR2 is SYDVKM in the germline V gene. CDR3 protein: CASSSSLGTSLTNEQFF. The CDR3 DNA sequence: TGTGCCAGCAGTTCGTCGCTCGGGACTAGCTTAACCAATGAGCAGTTCTTC.

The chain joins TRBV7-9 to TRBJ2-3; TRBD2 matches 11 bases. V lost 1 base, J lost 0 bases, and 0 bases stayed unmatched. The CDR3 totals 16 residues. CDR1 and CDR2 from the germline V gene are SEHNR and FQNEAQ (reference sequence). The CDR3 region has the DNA TGTGCCAGCAGCTTAGGGACTAGCGGGAGCACAGATACGCAGTATTTT. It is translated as CASSLGTSGSTDTQYF.

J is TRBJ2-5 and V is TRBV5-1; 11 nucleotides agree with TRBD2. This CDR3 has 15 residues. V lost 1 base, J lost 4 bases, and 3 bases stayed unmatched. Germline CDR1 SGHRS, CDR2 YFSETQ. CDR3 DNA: TGCGCCAGCAGCTTGTTTAGCGGGGGGGGAGAGACCCAGTACTTC. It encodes CASSLFSGGGETQYF.

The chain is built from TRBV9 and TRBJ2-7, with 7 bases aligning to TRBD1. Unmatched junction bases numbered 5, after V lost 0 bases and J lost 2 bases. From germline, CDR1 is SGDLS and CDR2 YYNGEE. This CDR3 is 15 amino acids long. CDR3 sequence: CASSVEQGTTYEQYF. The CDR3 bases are TGTGCCAGCAGCGTAGAACAGGGGACAACCTACGAGCAGTACTTC.

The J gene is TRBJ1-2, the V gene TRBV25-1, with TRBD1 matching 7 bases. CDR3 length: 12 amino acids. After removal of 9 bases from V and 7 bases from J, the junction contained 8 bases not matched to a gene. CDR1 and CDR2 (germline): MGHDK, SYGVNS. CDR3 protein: CASSRQGIGYTF. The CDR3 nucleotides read TGTGCCAGTTCCAGACAGGGTATTGGCTACACCTTC.

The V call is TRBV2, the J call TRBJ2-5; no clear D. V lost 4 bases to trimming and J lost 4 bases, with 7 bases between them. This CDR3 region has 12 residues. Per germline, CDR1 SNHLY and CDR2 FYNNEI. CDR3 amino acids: CASSGGGETQYF. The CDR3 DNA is TGTGCCAGCAGTGGTGGCGGAGAGACCCAGTACTTC.

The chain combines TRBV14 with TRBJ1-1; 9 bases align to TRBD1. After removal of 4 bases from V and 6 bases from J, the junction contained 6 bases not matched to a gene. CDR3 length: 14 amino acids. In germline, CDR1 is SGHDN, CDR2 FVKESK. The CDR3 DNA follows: TGTGCCAGCAGCCCCAGACGGGACAGGGCTGAAGCTTTCTTT. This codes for CASSPRRDRAEAFF.

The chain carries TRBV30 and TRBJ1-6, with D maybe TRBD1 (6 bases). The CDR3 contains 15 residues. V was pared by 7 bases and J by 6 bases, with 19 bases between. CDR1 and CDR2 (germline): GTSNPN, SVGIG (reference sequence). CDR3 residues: CASSWWTVSNSPLHF. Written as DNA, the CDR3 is TGTGCCTCCTCCTGGTGGACAGTTAGTAATTCACCCCTCCACTTT.

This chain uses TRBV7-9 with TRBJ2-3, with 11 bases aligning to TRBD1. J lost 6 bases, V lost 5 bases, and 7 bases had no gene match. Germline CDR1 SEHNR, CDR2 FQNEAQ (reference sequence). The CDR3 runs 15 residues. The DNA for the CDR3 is TGTGCCAGCAGCAACCGGGACAGGGGGATGGATACGCAGTATTTT. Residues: CASSNRDRGMDTQYF.

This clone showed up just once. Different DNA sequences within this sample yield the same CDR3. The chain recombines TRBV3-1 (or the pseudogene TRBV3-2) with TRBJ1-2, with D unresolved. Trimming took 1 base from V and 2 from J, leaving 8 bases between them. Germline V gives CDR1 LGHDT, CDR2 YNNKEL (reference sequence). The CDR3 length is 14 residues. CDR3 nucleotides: TGTGCCAGCAGCCAAGCCGGAGCCAACTATGGCTACACCTTC. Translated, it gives CASSQAGANYGYTF.

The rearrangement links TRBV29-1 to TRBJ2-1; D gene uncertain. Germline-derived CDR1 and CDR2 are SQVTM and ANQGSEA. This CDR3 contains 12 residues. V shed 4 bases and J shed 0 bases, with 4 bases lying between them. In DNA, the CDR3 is TGCAGCGTTGGTAGCTCCTACAATGAGCAGTTCTTC. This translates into CSVGSSYNEQFF.

The CDR3 reads CASSYSRSAGGSYEQYF. Written as DNA, the CDR3 is TGTGCCAGCAGTTACTCGCGTTCGGCGGGAGGTTCGTACGAGCAGTACTTC. The chain carries TRBV6-2 or TRBV6-3 and TRBJ2-7; TRBD2 matches at 8 bases. Germline CDR1 and CDR2: MNHEY and SVGEGT. CDR3 length equals 17 residues. Unmatched junction bases numbered 11, after V lost 0 bases and J lost 4 bases.

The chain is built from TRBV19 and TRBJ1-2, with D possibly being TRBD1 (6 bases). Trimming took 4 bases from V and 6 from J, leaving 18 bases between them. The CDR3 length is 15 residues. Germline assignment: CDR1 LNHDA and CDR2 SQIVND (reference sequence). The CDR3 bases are TGTGCCAGTAGTACCCGGCAGGGGCGTTGGGATGGCTACACCTTC. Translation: CASSTRQGRWDGYTF.

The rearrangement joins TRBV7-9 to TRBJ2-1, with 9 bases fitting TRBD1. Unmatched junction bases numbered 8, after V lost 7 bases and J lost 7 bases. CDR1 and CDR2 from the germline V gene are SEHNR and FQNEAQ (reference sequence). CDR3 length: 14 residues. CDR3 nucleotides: TGTGCCAGCAAGTACGGACAGGGGACTAATGAGCAGTTCTTC. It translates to CASKYGQGTNEQFF.

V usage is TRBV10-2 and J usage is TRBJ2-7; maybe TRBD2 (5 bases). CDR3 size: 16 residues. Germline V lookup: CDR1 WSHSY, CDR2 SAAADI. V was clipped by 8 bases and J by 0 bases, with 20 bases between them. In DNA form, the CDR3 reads TGCGCCAGCGGGTCCATCACTAGGACCTTCTCCTACGAGCAGTACTTC. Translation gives CASGSITRTFSYEQYF.

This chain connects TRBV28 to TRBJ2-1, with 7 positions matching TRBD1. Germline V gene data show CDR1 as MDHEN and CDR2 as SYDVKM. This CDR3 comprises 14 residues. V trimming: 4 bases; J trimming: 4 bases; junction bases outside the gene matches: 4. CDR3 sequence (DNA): TGTGCCAGCAGTTCCCGGGACAGATACAATGAGCAGTTCTTC. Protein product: CASSSRDRYNEQFF.

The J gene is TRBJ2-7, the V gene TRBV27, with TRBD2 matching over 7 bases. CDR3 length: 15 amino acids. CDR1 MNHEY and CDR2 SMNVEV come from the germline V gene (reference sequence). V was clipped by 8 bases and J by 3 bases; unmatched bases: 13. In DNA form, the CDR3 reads TGTGCCAGCGGAAATTTGGCTAGCGGAAACTACGAGCAGTACTTC. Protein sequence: CASGNLASGNYEQYF.

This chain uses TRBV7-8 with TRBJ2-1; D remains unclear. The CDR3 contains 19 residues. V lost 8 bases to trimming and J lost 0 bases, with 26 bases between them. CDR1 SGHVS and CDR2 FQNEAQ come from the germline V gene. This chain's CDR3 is CASRNKKNWAPLSYNEQFF. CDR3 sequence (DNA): TGTGCCAGCCGAAATAAAAAAAACTGGGCCCCGCTCTCCTACAATGAGCAGTTCTTC.

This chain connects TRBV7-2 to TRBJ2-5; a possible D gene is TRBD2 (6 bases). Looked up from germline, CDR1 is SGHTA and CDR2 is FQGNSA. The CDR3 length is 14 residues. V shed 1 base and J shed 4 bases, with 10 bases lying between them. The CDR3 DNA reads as TGTGCCAGCAGCTTAGTTTGGGGAGGAGAGACCCAGTACTTC. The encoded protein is CASSLVWGGETQYF.

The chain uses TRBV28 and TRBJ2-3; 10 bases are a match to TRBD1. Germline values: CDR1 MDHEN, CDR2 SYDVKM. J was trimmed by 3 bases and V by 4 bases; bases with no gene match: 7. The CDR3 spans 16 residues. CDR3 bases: TGTGCCAGCAGTTCGCGACAGGGGGCCGGGACAGATACGCAGTATTTT. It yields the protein CASSSRQGAGTDTQYF.

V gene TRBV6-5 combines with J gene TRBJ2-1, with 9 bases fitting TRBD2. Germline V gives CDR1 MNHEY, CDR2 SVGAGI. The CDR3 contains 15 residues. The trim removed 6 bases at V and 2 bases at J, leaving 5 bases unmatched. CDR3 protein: CASRAAGGTYNEQFF. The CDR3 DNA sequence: TGTGCCAGCAGAGCAGCGGGAGGCACCTACAATGAGCAGTTCTTC.

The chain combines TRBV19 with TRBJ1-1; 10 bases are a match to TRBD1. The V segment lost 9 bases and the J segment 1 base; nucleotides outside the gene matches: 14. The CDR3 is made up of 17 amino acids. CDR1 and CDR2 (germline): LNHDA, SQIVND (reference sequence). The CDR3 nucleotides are TGTGCCAGCAAGCCTGGGACAGGGGATGTTAAGAACACTGAAGCTTTCTTT. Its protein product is CASKPGTGDVKNTEAFF.

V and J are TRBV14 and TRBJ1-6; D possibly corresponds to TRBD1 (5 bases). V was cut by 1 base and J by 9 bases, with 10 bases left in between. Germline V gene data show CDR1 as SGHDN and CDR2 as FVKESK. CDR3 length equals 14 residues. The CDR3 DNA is TGTGCCAGCAGCCAAGCAGGGTTGATTTCACCCCTCCACTTT. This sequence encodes CASSQAGLISPLHF.

The CDR3 spells CASRKAGADTQYF. As DNA, the CDR3 is TGTGCCAGCAGGAAAGCGGGAGCAGATACGCAGTATTTT. V is TRBV27 and J is TRBJ2-3; 8 positions match TRBD2. There are 13 residues in the CDR3. Trimming at V came to 6 bases and at J to 4 bases, leaving 3 bases not matched to a gene. Germline V gene sequence: CDR1 MNHEY, CDR2 SMNVEV (reference sequence).

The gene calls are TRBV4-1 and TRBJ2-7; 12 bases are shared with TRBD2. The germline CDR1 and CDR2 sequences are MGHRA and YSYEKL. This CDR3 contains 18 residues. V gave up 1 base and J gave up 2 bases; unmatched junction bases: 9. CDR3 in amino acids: CASSQGPSGRVQTYEQYF. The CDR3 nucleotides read TGCGCCAGCAGCCAAGGGCCTAGCGGGAGGGTTCAAACCTACGAGCAGTACTTC.

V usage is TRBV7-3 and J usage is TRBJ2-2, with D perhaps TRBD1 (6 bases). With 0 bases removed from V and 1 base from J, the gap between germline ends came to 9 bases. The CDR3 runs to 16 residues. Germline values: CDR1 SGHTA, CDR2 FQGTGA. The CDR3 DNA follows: TGTGCCAGCAGCTTAACCCAGACAGGGAACACCGGGGAGCTGTTTTTT. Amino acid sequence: CASSLTQTGNTGELFF.